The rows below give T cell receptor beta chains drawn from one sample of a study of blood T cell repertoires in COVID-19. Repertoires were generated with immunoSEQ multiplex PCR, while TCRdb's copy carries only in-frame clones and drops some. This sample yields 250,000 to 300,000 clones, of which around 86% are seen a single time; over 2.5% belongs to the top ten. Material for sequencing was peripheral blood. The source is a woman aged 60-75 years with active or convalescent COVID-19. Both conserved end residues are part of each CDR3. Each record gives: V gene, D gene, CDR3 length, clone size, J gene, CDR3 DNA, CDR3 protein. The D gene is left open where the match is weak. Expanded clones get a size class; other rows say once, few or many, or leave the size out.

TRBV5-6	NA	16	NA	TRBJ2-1	TGTGCCAGCAGCTTGGCAGGGCACCTCGTTAACAATGAGCAGTTCTTC	CASSLAGHLVNNEQFF
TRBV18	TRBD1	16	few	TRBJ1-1	TGTGCCAGCTCACCATATGGGGACAGGGTGAACACTGAAGCTTTCTTT	CASSPYGDRVNTEAFF
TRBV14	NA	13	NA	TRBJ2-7	TGTGCCAGCAGCCAAGTAGTTCCCTACGAGCAGTACTTC	CASSQVVPYEQYF
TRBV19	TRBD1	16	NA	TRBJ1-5	TGTGCCAGTATGGGCGGACAGGGAGAGGGCAATCAGCCCCAGCATTTT	CASMGGQGEGNQPQHF
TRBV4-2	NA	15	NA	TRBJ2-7	TGTGCCAGCAGCCGACTCGGGGACTCCTCCTACGAGCAGTACTTC	CASSRLGDSSYEQYF
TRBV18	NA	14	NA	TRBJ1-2	TGTGCCAGCTCACCACGGGGCATCCCCTATGGCTACACCTTC	CASSPRGIPYGYTF
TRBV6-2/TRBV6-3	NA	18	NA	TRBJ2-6	TGTGCCAGCAGTTACTCTAGGGGGACCCCCTCTCAGGCCAACGTCCTGACTTTC	CASSYSRGTPSQANVLTF
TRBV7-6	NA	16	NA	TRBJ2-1	TGTGCCAGCAGCACCTGGGCTGGCGGAGGCAGGACTGAGCAGTTCTTC	CASSTWAGGGRTEQFF
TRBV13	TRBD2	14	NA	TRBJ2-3	TGTGCCAGCAGCCTCAGCGGGGGCACAGATACGCAGTATTTT	CASSLSGGTDTQYF
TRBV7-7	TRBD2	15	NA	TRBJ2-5	TGTGCCAGCAGCTTCCTAGCGGGGGCCCCAGAGACCCAGTACTTC	CASSFLAGAPETQYF
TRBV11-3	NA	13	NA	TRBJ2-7	TGTGCCAGCAGCGTTGAAGAGGGGGACGAGCAGTACTTC	CASSVEEGDEQYF
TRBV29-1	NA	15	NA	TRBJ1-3	TGCAGCGTTCGAGGGCAGGACCTCTCTGGAAACACCATATATTTT	CSVRGQDLSGNTIYF
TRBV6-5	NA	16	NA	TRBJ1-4	TGTGCCAGCAGTTACTCCGGACAGCGTTCTAATGAAAAACTGTTTTTT	CASSYSGQRSNEKLFF
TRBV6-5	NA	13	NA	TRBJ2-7	TGTGCCAGCAGTTACATGGGGGCCGGGGAGCAGTACTTC	CASSYMGAGEQYF
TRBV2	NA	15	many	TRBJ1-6	TGTGCCAGCAGTGAAGAATTTATGGAGGATTCACCCCTCCACTTT	CASSEEFMEDSPLHF
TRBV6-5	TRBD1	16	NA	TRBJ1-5	TGTGCCAGCAGTTACACCGGATTGGGACAGGGAAATGACCAGCATTTT	CASSYTGLGQGNDQHF
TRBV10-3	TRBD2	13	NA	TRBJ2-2	TGTGCCATCAGTGACGGGGGGGACGGGGAGCTGTTTTTT	CAISDGGDGELFF
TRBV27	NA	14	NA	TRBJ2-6	TGTGCCAGCAGTTGGGGGCTCGGGGCCAACGTCCTGACTTTC	CASSWGLGANVLTF
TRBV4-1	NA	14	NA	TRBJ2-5	TGCGCCAGCAGCCAAACAGGGCCCCAAGAGACCCAGTACTTC	CASSQTGPQETQYF
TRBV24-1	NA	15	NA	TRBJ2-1	TGTGCCACCAGTGATTCCGGGGGGCCTTCCCATGAGCAGTTCTTC	CATSDSGGPSHEQFF
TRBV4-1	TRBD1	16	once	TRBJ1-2	TGCGCCAGCAGCCAAGATGAGCGGACAGGGGCCTATGGCTACACCTTC	CASSQDERTGAYGYTF
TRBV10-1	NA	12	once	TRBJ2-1	TGCGCCAGCAGTGGAACTAGATCCGAGCAGTTCTTC	CASSGTRSEQFF
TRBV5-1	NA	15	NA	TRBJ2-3	TGCGCCAGCAGCAATAGCGGAACTAGCACAGATACGCAGTATTTT	CASSNSGTSTDTQYF
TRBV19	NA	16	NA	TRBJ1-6	TGTGCCAGTAGTAAGTTGTGGGCAGGGAAGAATTCACCCCTCCACTTT	CASSKLWAGKNSPLHF
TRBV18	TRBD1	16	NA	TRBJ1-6	TGTGCCAGCACCCGGGACAGCAGCTCCTATAATTCACCCCTCCACTTT	CASTRDSSSYNSPLHF
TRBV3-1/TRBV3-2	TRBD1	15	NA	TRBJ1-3	TGTGCCAGCAGCCGGGGGACAGGGGTTGGAAACACCATATATTTT	CASSRGTGVGNTIYF
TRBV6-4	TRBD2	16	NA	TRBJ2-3	TGTGCCAGCAGTGAGACTAGCGGGGGTAGCACAGATACGCAGTATTTT	CASSETSGGSTDTQYF
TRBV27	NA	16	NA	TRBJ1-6	TGTGCCAGCAGTTTACCCACAGGGAATCATAATTCACCCCTCCACTTT	CASSLPTGNHNSPLHF
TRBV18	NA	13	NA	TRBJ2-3	TGTGCCAGCTCACCCCGGGGAGGAGAAACGCAGTATTTT	CASSPRGGETQYF
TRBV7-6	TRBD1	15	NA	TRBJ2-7	TGTGCCAGCAGCCAGGACAGGGAAGGACCCTACGAGCAGTACTTC	CASSQDREGPYEQYF
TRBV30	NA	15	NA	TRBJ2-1	TGTGCCTGGAGTATAGGGGTGAACTCCTACAATGAGCAGTTCTTC	CAWSIGVNSYNEQFF
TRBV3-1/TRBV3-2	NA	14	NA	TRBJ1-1	TGTGCCAGCAGCCAAGGAGGAGGGAACACTGAAGCTTTCTTT	CASSQGGGNTEAFF
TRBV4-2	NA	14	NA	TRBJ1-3	TGTGCCAGCAGCCAGCCGGGAGGGGGAAACACCATATATTTT	CASSQPGGGNTIYF
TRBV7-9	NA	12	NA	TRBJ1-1	TGTGCCAGCAGCGCAGGCTACCCTGAAGCTTTCTTT	CASSAGYPEAFF
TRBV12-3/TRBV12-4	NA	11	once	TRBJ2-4	TGTGCCAGCAGTGCCCAGGGGATTCAGTACTTC	CASSAQGIQYF
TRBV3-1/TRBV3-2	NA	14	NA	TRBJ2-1	TGTGCCAGCAGCTTACTGGGTACAGCCAATGAGCAGTTCTTC	CASSLLGTANEQFF